A selection of T cell receptor beta chains follows, all from one sample in a study of shared clonotypes between healthy human individuals. Measured with immunoSEQ multiplex PCR; TCRdb has only the in-frame clones, and not every one. Among 2 million to 2.5 million clones listed, 95% were seen once. The specimen was naive CD4+ T cells sorted from blood. These receptors were collected from a man between 18 and 29 years old in good health. Both conserved end residues are trimmed from each CDR3. Clone size, where shown, is once, few, many, or a class for clones that have expanded.

size	V	J	length	CDR3
NA	TRBV28	TRBJ1-2	9	ASSRQNGYT
NA	TRBV9	TRBJ1-5	12	ASSVEGSNQPQH
NA	TRBV7-2	TRBJ2-6	15	ASSLGVHTSGANVLT
NA	TRBV5-4	TRBJ1-1	12	ASSPQDRASEAF
NA	TRBV7-9	TRBJ2-1	13	ASSLAGTAIDEQF
NA	TRBV7-8	TRBJ2-7	13	ASSPTIGATYEQY
NA	TRBV10-3	TRBJ2-7	13	AISEPLGQGYEQY
NA	TRBV5-1	TRBJ1-1	12	ASSSETGSTEAF
NA	TRBV30	TRBJ2-1	11	AWSRGSYNEQF
NA	TRBV6-1	TRBJ2-7	10	ASRDYSYEQY
NA	TRBV4-2	TRBJ2-1	16	ASSLGTSGGASYNEQF
NA	TRBV7-9	TRBJ1-1	11	ASSSSGNTEAF
NA	TRBV7-9	TRBJ1-3	11	ASSLADRNTIY
NA	TRBV6-5	TRBJ2-7	10	ASSPSVYEQY
once	TRBV13	TRBJ2-1	11	ASSPFRLGEQF
NA	TRBV2	TRBJ1-1	13	ASSETGQGGAEAF
NA	TRBV5-1	TRBJ2-5	9	ASRAQETQY
NA	TRBV7-9	TRBJ1-1	11	ASSETGNTEAF
NA	TRBV10-3	TRBJ2-2	15	AISESSSGRAGGELF
NA	TRBV15	TRBJ1-6	12	ATSRTGDNSPLH
NA	TRBV7-8	TRBJ1-5	13	ASSPQGRAEVPQH
NA	TRBV18	TRBJ2-7	12	ASSSFRDSYEQY
NA	TRBV30	TRBJ2-3	9	AWTGADTQY
NA	TRBV2	TRBJ2-5	10	ASRITGETQY
NA	TRBV27	TRBJ1-1	10	ASSSLGREAF
NA	TRBV9	TRBJ2-3	11	ASSRDYTDTQY
once	TRBV5-1	TRBJ2-3	13	ASSRNGPPIDTQY
once	TRBV5-1	TRBJ1-1	13	ASSAELTGDTEAF
NA	TRBV7-9	TRBJ2-7	13	ASSLTGGPSYEQY
NA	TRBV5-4	TRBJ2-1	14	ASSLAGTGSYNEQF
NA	TRBV18	TRBJ2-1	17	ASSPPGLAGGLPYNGQF
NA	TRBV19	TRBJ2-2	13	ASSTRAGGSGELF
NA	TRBV2	TRBJ1-1	11	ASSVGIGTEAF
NA	TRBV7-9	TRBJ2-3	12	ASSLAGGYDTQY
once	TRBV19	TRBJ1-2	12	ASSIGGSSAWYT
NA	TRBV23-1	TRBJ1-1	13	ASSQPHRENTEAF
once	TRBV18	TRBJ2-7	14	ASSSANPGSSYEQY
NA	TRBV4-1	TRBJ1-6	13	ASSQGPVDNSPLH
NA	TRBV10-3	TRBJ2-3	15	AISESWTVYAGGPQY
NA	TRBV19	TRBJ1-5	11	ASSKGLVEPQH
NA	TRBV5-6	TRBJ1-2	12	ASSFKGISYGYT
NA	TRBV5-1	TRBJ2-7	12	ASSLEQGGYEQY
NA	TRBV5-1	TRBJ2-1	12	ASSPGTSGNEQF
NA	TRBV7-6	TRBJ1-6	11	ASSLDGNSPLH
NA	TRBV15	TRBJ1-1	11	ATSSWGGTEAF
NA	TRBV2	TRBJ2-2	17	ASSKHHFMVAGNTGELF
NA	TRBV19	TRBJ1-5	13	ASSRGQDSNQPQH
NA	TRBV10-3	TRBJ2-7	10	AIGGGTNEQY
NA	TRBV27	TRBJ1-4	12	ASSLRATNEKLF
NA	TRBV18	TRBJ2-5	10	ASSPRGETQY
NA	TRBV7-9	TRBJ2-3	12	ASSPGGPTDTQY
NA	TRBV5-8	TRBJ2-7	11	ASSAGYRAEQY
once	TRBV9	TRBJ1-5	12	ASSVSYSNQLQH
NA	TRBV5-1	TRBJ1-2	11	ASSRGLTYGYT